These T cell receptor beta chains were read from a single sample in a study of cytomegalovirus exposure and HLA in healthy donors. Generated by immunoSEQ multiplex PCR, the TCRdb table keeps only in-frame clones and is missing some. This table holds 100,000 to 150,000 clones, around 9% found once. Sequenced: PBMCs. The receptors derive from a man aged 35-49 years in good health and CMV-seronegative. Each CDR3 is given with its conserved first and last residue. Each record gives: J gene, clone size, CDR3 length, D gene, V gene, CDR3 protein, CDR3 DNA. D genes are given only for firm matches. The size entry is marked missing in some rows and otherwise reads once, few, many or a size class.

TRBJ2-1 NA 15 TRBD1 TRBV19 CASRIATGGYNEQFF TGTGCCAGTAGAATCGCGACAGGGGGTTACAATGAGCAGTTCTTC
TRBJ2-7 few 15 NA TRBV5-4 CASSSGGTATYEQYF TGTGCCAGCAGCTCGGGTGGGACTGCTACCTACGAGCAGTACTTC
TRBJ1-6 NA 15 TRBD1 TRBV7-9 CASSTTGGWNSPLHF TGTGCCAGCAGCACGACAGGGGGCTGGAATTCACCCCTCCACTTT
TRBJ2-1 few 15 TRBD2 TRBV7-9 CASKGLAGYGNEQFF TGTGCCAGCAAGGGACTAGCGGGGTATGGGAATGAGCAGTTCTTC
TRBJ2-7 NA 13 NA TRBV5-4 CASSYAGIYEQYF TGTGCCAGCAGCTATGCGGGGATCTACGAGCAGTACTTC
TRBJ2-7 NA 15 TRBD2 TRBV28 CASTPGLAGGYEQYF TGTGCCAGCACCCCTGGACTAGCGGGGGGCTACGAGCAGTACTTC
TRBJ1-1 NA 18 TRBD1 TRBV15 CATSRGGGLRGLQGEAFF TGTGCCACCAGCCGAGGTGGGGGACTTAGGGGGCTGCAGGGTGAAGCTTTCTTT
TRBJ2-2 NA 15 TRBD2 TRBV19 CASSSSGGRTGELFF TGTGCCAGTAGTTCTAGCGGGGGTCGTACCGGGGAGCTGTTTTTT
TRBJ1-6 once 17 NA TRBV7-8 CASSHNVGESYNSPLHF TGTGCCAGCAGCCACAATGTAGGGGAATCCTATAATTCACCCCTCCACTTT
TRBJ2-7 NA 15 TRBD2 TRBV5-1 CASSASSGGRYEQYF TGCGCCAGCAGCGCCTCTAGCGGGGGGAGGTACGAGCAGTACTTC
TRBJ1-1 NA 13 TRBD1 TRBV5-4 CASTTGGPTEAFF TGTGCCAGCACCACAGGGGGTCCAACTGAAGCTTTCTTT
TRBJ1-4 few 16 TRBD1 TRBV18 CASSPPLGTGGEKLFF TGTGCCAGCTCACCACCATTGGGGACAGGAGGTGAAAAACTGTTTTTT
TRBJ1-2 few 15 NA TRBV30 CAWRRETLAGYGYTF TGTGCCTGGAGAAGGGAGACTTTGGCGGGCTATGGCTACACCTTC
TRBJ2-5 NA 16 TRBD2 TRBV5-1 CASSEDLAGGRETQYF TGCGCCAGCAGCGAGGACTTAGCGGGGGGGAGAGAGACCCAGTACTTC
TRBJ1-1 few 13 NA TRBV30 CAWTRGLNTEAFF TGTGCCTGGACAAGGGGATTGAACACTGAAGCTTTCTTT
TRBJ2-7 NA 16 NA TRBV7-2 CASSLGGQYFFVVQYF TGTGCCAGCAGCTTGGGGGGGCAGTATTTCTTCGTCGTCCAGTACTTC
TRBJ2-1 few 16 TRBD2 TRBV7-9 CASSSAGGRSYNEQFF TGTGCCAGCAGCTCCGCGGGGGGCCGTTCCTACAATGAGCAGTTCTTC
TRBJ1-1 few 14 TRBD1 TRBV5-4 CASSLGTGYTEAFF TGTGCCAGCAGCTTGGGGACAGGGTACACTGAAGCTTTCTTT
TRBJ1-1 few 15 NA TRBV5-1 CASSLGLRGNTEAFF TGCGCCAGCAGCTTGGGCCTCAGGGGCAACACTGAAGCTTTCTTT
TRBJ2-1 NA 14 NA TRBV5-6 CASSLDLGYNEQFF TGTGCCAGCAGCTTGGACCTCGGTTACAATGAGCAGTTCTTC
TRBJ2-7 few 14 TRBD1 TRBV11-2 CASSQGQGAYEQYF TGTGCCAGCAGCCAGGGACAGGGGGCCTACGAGCAGTACTTC
TRBJ2-5 few 12 NA TRBV7-9 CASAGNQETQYF TGTGCCAGCGCAGGGAACCAAGAGACCCAGTACTTC
TRBJ1-6 NA 16 NA TRBV10-3 CAISESRQGKDSPLHF TGTGCCATCAGTGAGTCACGCCAGGGAAAAGATTCACCCCTCCACTTT
TRBJ2-1 NA 13 NA TRBV7-3 CASGEGLRNEQFF TGTGCCAGCGGCGAGGGTCTAAGGAATGAGCAGTTCTTC
TRBJ2-7 few 15 TRBD1 TRBV4-3 CASSQTGQGIREQYF TGCGCCAGCAGCCAAACGGGACAGGGGATCCGCGAGCAGTACTTC
TRBJ2-7 NA 12 TRBD2 TRBV6-6 CASEGLATEQYF TGTGCCAGCGAGGGACTAGCGACCGAGCAGTACTTC
TRBJ2-5 NA 15 TRBD2 TRBV25-1 CASRRDLTGGETQYF TGTGCCAGCCGAAGGGACCTCACGGGAGGAGAGACCCAGTACTTC
TRBJ1-3 NA 13 TRBD1 TRBV2 CARRTGPGNTIYF TGTGCCAGAAGGACAGGTCCTGGAAACACCATATATTTT
TRBJ2-1 few 14 NA TRBV7-9 CASSLVGALNEQFF TGTGCCAGCAGCTTAGTAGGGGCTCTCAATGAGCAGTTCTTC
TRBJ1-1 few 13 NA TRBV6-5 CASRSDIQGEAFF TGTGCCAGCAGATCGGACATCCAAGGCGAAGCTTTCTTT
TRBJ1-3 NA 16 TRBD1 TRBV19 CASSSSPGTAGNTIYF TGTGCCAGTAGTTCATCCCCCGGGACAGCTGGAAACACCATATATTTT
TRBJ2-3 NA 15 NA TRBV9 CASSVGVGSTDTQYF TGTGCCAGCAGCGTAGGTGTCGGTAGCACAGATACGCAGTATTTT
TRBJ1-1 few 14 NA TRBV5-4 CASSLEGQGGEAFF TGTGCCAGCAGCTTGGAAGGGCAGGGCGGTGAAGCTTTCTTT
TRBJ1-4 NA 15 NA TRBV5-6 CASSLAGSRGEKLFF TGTGCCAGCAGCTTGGCCGGGTCCCGGGGTGAAAAACTGTTTTTT
TRBJ2-3 NA 15 NA TRBV28 CASLEGVGLVDTQYF TGTGCCAGCCTTGAGGGGGTCGGTTTGGTAGATACGCAGTATTTT
TRBJ1-1 NA 14 TRBD1 TRBV6-4 CASRGTGMNTEAFF TGTGCCAGCAGGGGGACAGGTATGAACACTGAAGCTTTCTTT
TRBJ2-5 few 16 TRBD2 TRBV5-1 CASSLGSSGVGETQYF TGCGCCAGCAGCTTGGGGTCTAGCGGGGTAGGCGAGACCCAGTACTTC
TRBJ1-2 few 15 NA TRBV4-3 CASSQSRRGNYGYTF TGCGCCAGCAGCCAAAGTAGAAGGGGGAACTATGGCTACACCTTC
TRBJ2-3 NA 13 NA TRBV9 CASSVAGADTQYF TGTGCCAGCAGCGTAGCGGGGGCAGATACGCAGTATTTT
TRBJ1-6 few 17 NA TRBV10-2 CASRDPGVAVHNSPLHF TGCGCCAGCAGAGACCCGGGGGTTGCGGTACATAATTCACCCCTCCACTTT
TRBJ1-6 few 15 TRBD1 TRBV19 CASSPRTGNNSPLHF TGTGCCAGTAGTCCCCGGACAGGGAACAATTCACCCCTCCACTTT
TRBJ2-7 NA 16 NA TRBV28 CASSSLGSRLSYEQYF TGTGCCAGCAGTTCCTTGGGTTCGCGACTTTCCTACGAGCAGTACTTC
TRBJ2-5 NA 15 TRBD2 TRBV5-1 CASSISGGGQETQYF TGCGCCAGCAGCATTAGCGGGGGGGGACAAGAGACCCAGTACTTC
TRBJ1-1 NA 12 NA TRBV19 CASFQGNTEAFF TGTGCCAGTTTTCAGGGGAACACTGAAGCTTTCTTT
TRBJ1-5 few 15 NA TRBV5-4 CASSLGGDSNQPQHF TGTGCCAGCAGCTTGGGCGGTGATAGCAATCAGCCCCAGCATTTT
TRBJ1-2 NA 13 NA TRBV10-2 CASSETHRYGYTF TGCGCCAGCAGTGAGACACACCGCTATGGCTACACCTTC